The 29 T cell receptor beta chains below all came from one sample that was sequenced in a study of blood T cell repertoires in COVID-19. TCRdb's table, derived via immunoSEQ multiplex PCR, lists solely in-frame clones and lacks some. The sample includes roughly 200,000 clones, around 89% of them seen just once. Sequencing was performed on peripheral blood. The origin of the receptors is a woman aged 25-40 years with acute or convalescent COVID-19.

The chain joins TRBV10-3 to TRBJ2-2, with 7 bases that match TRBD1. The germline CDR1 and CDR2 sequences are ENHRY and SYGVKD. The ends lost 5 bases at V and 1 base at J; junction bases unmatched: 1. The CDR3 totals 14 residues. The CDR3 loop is CAISRDRNTGELFF. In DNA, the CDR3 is TGTGCCATCAGTAGGGACAGGAACACCGGGGAGCTGTTTTTT.

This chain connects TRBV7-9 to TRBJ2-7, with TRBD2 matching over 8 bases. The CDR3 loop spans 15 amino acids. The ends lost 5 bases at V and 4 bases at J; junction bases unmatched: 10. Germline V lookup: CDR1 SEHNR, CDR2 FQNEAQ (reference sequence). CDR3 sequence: CASSPPSGGRYEQYF. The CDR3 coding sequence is TGTGCCAGCAGCCCTCCCAGCGGGGGTCGGTACGAGCAGTACTTC.

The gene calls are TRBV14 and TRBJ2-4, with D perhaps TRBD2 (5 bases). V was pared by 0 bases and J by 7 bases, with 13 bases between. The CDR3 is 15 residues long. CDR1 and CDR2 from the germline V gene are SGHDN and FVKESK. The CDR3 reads CASSQEFGVGNIQYF. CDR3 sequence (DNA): TGTGCCAGCAGCCAAGAATTCGGGGTGGGGAACATTCAGTACTTC. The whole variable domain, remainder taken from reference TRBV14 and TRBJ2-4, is EAGVTQFPSHSVIEKGQTVTLRCDPISGHDNLYWYRRVMGKEIKFLLHFVKESKQDESGMPNNRFLAERTGGTYSTLKVQPAELEDSGVYFCASSQEFGVGNIQYFGAGTRLSVL.

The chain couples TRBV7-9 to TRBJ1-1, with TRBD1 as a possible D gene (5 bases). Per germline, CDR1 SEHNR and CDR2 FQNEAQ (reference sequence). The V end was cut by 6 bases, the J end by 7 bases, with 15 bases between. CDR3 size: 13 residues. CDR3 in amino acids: CASRGRRGNEAFF. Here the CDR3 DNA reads TGTGCCAGCAGGGGACGGAGGGGAAATGAAGCTTTCTTT.

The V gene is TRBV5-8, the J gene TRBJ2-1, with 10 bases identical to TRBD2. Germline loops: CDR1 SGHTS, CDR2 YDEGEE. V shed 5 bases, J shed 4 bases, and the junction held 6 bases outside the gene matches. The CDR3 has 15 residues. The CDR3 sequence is CASRSGTSAYNEQFF. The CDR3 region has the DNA TGTGCCAGCAGATCAGGGACTAGCGCTTACAATGAGCAGTTCTTC.

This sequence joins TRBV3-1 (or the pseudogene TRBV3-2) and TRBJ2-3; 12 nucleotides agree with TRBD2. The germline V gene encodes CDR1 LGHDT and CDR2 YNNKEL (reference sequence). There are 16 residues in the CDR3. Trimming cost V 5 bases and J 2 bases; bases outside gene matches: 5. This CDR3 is CASSDGLAGFTDTQYF. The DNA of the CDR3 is TGTGCCAGCAGCGATGGACTAGCGGGATTCACAGATACGCAGTATTTT.

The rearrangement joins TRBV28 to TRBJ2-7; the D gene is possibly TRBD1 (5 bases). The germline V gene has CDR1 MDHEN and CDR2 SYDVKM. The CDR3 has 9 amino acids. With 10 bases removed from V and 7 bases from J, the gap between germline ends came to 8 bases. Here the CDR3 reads CATGFEQYF. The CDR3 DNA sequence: TGTGCCACAGGGTTTGAGCAGTACTTC.

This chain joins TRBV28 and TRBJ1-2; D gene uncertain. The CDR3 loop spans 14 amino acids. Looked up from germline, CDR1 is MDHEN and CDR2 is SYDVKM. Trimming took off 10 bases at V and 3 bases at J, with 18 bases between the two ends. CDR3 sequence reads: CAIKRAGLDYGYTF. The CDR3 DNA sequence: TGTGCCATCAAGCGAGCCGGTCTGGACTATGGCTACACCTTC.

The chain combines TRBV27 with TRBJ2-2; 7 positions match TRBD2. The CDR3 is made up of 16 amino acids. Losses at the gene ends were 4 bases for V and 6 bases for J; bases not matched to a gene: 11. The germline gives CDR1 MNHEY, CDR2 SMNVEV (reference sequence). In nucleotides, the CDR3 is TGTGCCAGCAGTTCCATGGGGAGGGGTGGTGCCGGGGAGCTGTTTTTT. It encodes CASSSMGRGGAGELFF.

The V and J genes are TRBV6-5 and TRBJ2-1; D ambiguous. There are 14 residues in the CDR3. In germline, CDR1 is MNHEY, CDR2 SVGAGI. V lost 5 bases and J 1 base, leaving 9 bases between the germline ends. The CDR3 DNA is TGTGCCAGCAGTCAGGCCAATTCCTACAATGAGCAGTTCTTC. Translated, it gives CASSQANSYNEQFF.

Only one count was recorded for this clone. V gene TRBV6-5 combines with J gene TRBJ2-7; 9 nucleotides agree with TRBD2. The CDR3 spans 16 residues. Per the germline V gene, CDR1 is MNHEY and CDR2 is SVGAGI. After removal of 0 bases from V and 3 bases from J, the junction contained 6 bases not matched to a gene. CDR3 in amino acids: CASSYSLETSGYEQYF. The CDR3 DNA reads TGTGCCAGCAGTTACTCGTTGGAGACTAGCGGCTACGAGCAGTACTTC.

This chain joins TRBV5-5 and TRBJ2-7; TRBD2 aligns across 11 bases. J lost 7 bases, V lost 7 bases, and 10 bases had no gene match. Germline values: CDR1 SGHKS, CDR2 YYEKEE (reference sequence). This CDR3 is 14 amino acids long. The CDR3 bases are TGTGCCAGCGGATTAGCGGGAGGGCCGGAGGAGCAGTACTTC. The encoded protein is CASGLAGGPEEQYF.

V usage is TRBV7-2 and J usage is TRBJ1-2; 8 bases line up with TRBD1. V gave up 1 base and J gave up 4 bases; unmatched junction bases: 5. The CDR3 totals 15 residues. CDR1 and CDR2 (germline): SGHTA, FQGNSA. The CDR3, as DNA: TGTGCCAGCAGCTTAGAGACAGGGGTGGCCTATGGCTACACCTTC. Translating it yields CASSLETGVAYGYTF.

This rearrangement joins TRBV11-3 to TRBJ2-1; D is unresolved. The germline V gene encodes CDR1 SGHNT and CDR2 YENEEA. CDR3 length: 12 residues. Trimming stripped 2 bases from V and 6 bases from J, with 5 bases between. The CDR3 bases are TGTGCCAGCAGCTTAAACAGCAATGAGCAGTTCTTC. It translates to CASSLNSNEQFF.

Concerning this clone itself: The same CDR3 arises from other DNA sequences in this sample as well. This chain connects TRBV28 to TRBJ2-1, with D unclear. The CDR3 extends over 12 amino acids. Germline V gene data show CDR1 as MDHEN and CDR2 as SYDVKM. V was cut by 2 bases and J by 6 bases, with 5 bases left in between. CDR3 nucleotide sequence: TGTGCCAGCAGTTTAGGCCTCAATGAGCAGTTCTTC. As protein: CASSLGLNEQFF.

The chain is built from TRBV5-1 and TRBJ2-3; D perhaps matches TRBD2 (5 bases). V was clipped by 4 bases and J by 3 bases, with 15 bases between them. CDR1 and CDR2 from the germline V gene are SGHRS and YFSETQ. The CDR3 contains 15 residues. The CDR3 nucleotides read TGCGCCAGCAGCAGCGGTGGTCCGGGGACAGATACGCAGTATTTT. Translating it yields CASSSGGPGTDTQYF.

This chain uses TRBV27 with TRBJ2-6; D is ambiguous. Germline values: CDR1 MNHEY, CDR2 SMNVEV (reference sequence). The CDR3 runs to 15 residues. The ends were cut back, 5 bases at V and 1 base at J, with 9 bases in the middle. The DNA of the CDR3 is TGTGCCAGCAGTGCCCCCGGGTCTGGGGCCAACGTCCTGACTTTC. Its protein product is CASSAPGSGANVLTF.

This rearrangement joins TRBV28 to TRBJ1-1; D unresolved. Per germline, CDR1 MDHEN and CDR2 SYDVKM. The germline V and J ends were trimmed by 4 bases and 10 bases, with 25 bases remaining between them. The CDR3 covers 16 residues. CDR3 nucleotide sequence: TGTGCCAGCAGTTCCCTTTTCCCCACCCCCCCCCGAGGAGCTTTCTTT. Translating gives CASSSLFPTPPRGAFF.

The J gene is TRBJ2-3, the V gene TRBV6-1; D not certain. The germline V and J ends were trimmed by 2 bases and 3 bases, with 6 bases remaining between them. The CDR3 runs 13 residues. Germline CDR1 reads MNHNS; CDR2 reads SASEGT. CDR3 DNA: TGTGCCAGCAGTGAATTTATAACAGATACGCAGTATTTT. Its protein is CASSEFITDTQYF.

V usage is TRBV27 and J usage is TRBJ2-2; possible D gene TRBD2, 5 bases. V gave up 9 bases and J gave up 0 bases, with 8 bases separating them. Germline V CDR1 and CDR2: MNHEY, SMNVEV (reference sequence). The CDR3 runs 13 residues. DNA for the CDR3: TGTGCCAGTAGCGCCGCGAACACCGGGGAGCTGTTTTTT. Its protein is CASSAANTGELFF.

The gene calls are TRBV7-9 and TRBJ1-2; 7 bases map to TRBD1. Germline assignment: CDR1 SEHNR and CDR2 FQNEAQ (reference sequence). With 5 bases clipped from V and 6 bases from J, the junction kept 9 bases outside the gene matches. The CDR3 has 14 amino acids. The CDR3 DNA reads TGTGCCAGCAGCCCCTCAGGGGGTGCAGATGGCTACACCTTC. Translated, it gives CASSPSGGADGYTF.

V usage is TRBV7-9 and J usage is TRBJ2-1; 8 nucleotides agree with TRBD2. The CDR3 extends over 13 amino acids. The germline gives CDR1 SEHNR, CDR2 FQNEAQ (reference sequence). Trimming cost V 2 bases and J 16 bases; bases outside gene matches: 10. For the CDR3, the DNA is TGTGCCAGCAGCTTATATCAAGCGGGAGTAGGTTTCTTC. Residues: CASSLYQAGVGFF.

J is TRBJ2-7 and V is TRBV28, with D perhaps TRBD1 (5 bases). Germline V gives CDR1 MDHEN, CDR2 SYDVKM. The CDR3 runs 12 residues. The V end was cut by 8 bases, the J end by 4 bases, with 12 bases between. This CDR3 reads CASSPDSYEQYF. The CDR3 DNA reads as TGTGCCAGCTCTCCTGACAGTTACGAGCAGTACTTC.

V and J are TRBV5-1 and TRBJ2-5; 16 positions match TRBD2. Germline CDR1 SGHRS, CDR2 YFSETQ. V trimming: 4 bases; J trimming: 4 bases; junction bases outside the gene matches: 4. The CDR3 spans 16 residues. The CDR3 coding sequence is TGCGCCAGCAGCGAGGGACTAGCGGGAGGGGGAGAGACCCAGTACTTC. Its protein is CASSEGLAGGGETQYF.

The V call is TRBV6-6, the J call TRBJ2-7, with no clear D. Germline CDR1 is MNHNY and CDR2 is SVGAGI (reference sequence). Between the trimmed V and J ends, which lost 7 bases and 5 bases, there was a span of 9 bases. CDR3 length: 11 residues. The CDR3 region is CASNARDEQYF. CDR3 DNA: TGTGCCAGCAATGCCCGGGACGAGCAGTACTTC.

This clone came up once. CDR3 loop: CASSPQGRTEAFF. The CDR3 DNA sequence: TGTGCCAGCAGCCCACAGGGACGGACTGAAGCTTTCTTT. This chain connects TRBV9 to TRBJ1-1; D is possibly TRBD1 (6 bases). Germline loops: CDR1 SGDLS, CDR2 YYNGEE. Trimming took off 4 bases at V and 5 bases at J, with 12 bases between the two ends. The CDR3 length is 13 residues.

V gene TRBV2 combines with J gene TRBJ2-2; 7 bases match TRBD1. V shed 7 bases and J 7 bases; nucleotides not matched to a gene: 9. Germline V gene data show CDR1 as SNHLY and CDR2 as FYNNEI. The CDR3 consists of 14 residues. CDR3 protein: CASKGDSCGGELFF. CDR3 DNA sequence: TGTGCCAGCAAGGGGGACAGCTGCGGCGGGGAGCTGTTTTTT. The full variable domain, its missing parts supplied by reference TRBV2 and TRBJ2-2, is EPEVTQTPSHQVTQMGQEVILRCVPISNHLYFYWYRQILGQKVEFLVSFYNNEISEKSEIFDDQFSVERPDGSNFTLKIRSTKLEDSAMYFCASKGDSCGGELFFGEGSRLTVL.

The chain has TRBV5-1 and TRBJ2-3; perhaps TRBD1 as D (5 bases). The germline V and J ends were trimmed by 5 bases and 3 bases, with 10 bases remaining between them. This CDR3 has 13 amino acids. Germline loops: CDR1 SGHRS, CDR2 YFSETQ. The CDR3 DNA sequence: TGCGCCAGCAGACCGACAGTTACAGATACGCAGTATTTT. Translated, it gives CASRPTVTDTQYF.

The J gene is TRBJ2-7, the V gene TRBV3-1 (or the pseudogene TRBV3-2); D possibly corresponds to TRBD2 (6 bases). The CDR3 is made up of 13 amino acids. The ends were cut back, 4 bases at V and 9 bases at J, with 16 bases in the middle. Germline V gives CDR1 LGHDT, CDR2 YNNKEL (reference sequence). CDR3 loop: CASSRDLTTLQYF. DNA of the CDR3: TGTGCCAGCAGCCGGGACTTGACTACGTTGCAGTACTTC.